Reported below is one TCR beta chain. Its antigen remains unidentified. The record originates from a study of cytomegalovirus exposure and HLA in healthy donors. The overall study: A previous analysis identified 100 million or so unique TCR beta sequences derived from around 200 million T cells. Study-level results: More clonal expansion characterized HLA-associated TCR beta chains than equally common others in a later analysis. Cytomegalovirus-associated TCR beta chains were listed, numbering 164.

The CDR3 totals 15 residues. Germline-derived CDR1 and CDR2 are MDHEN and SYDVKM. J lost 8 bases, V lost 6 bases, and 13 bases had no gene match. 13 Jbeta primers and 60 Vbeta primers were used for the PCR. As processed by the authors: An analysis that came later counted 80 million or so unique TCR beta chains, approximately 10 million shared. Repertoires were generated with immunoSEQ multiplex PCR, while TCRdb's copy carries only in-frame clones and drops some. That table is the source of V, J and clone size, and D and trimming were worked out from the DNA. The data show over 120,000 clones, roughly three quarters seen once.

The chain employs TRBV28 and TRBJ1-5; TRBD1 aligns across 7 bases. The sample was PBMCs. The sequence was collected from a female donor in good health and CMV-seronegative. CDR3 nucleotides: TGTGCCAGCAGCCAGGGGGGACAGTTGATTAAGCCCCAGCATTTT. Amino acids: CASSQGGQLIKPQHF.